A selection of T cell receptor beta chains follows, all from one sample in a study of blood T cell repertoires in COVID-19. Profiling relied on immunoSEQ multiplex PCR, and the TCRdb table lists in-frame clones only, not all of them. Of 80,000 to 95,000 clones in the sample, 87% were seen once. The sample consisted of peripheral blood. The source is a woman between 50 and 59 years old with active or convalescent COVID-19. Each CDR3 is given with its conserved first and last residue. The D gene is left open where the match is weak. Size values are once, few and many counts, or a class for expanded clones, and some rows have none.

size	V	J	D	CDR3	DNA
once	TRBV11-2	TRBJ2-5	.	CASSVDRETQYF	TGTGCCAGCAGCGTCGACAGAGAGACCCAGTACTTC
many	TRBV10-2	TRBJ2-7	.	CASSERSDNYEQYF	TGCGCCAGCAGTGAGCGTTCAGACAACTACGAGCAGTACTTC
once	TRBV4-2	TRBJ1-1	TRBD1	CASSPTGQGRTEAFF	TGTGCCAGCAGCCCAACGGGACAGGGTAGAACTGAAGCTTTCTTT
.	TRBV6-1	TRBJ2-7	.	CASSEWVGRDEQYF	TGTGCCAGCAGTGAATGGGTAGGCAGGGACGAGCAGTACTTC
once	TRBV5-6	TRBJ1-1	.	CASSFRGMNTEAFF	TGTGCCAGCAGCTTTCGGGGGATGAACACTGAAGCTTTCTTT
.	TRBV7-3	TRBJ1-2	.	CASSLKPPAGRSNYGYTF	TGTGCCAGCAGCTTAAAACCCCCCGCAGGGCGCTCAAACTATGGCTACACCTTC
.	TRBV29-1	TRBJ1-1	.	CSVGGRMNTEAFF	TGCAGCGTTGGGGGCAGGATGAACACTGAAGCTTTCTTT
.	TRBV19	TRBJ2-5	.	CASSMTSDESETQYF	TGTGCCAGTAGTATGACTAGTGACGAATCAGAGACCCAGTACTTC
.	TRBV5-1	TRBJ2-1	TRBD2	CASRIGLAGSNEQFF	TGCGCCAGCAGGATCGGACTAGCGGGGTCGAATGAGCAGTTCTTC
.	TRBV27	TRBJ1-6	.	CASSFSNSPLHF	TGTGCCAGCAGTTTCAGTAATTCACCCCTCCACTTT
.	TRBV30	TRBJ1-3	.	CAWSWLGNTIYF	TGTGCCTGGAGCTGGCTGGGAAACACCATATATTTT
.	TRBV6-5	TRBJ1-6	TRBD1	CASRDRATYNSPLHF	TGTGCCAGCAGAGACAGGGCCACCTATAATTCACCCCTCCACTTT
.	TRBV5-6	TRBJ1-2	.	CASSLGRGGYGYTF	TGTGCCAGCAGCTTGGGCAGGGGTGGCTATGGCTACACCTTC
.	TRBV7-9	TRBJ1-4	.	CASSPQGQDNEKLFF	TGTGCCAGCAGTCCTCAGGGGCAGGATAATGAAAAACTGTTTTTT
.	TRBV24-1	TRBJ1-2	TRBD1	CATSDFPDRGHGYTF	TGTGCCACCAGTGATTTCCCGGACAGGGGGCATGGCTACACCTTC
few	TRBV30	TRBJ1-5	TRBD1	CAWTPGGGQPQHF	TGTGCCTGGACCCCAGGGGGCGGTCAGCCCCAGCATTTT
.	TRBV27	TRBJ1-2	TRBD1	CASSFLTGGAEGYTF	TGTGCCAGCAGTTTTTTGACAGGGGGCGCAGAAGGCTACACCTTC
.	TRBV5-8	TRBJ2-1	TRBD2	CASSQLGLAGGSSYNEQFF	TGTGCCAGCAGCCAACTTGGACTAGCGGGGGGGAGCTCCTACAATGAGCAGTTCTTC
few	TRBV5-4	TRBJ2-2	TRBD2	CASSSLAGGPTGELFF	TGTGCCAGCAGCTCACTAGCGGGGGGGCCCACCGGGGAGCTGTTTTTT
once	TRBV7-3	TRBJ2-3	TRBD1	CASSTTGAVGHTQYF	TGTGCCAGCAGCACAACAGGGGCCGTGGGTCATACGCAGTATTTT
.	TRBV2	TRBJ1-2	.	CASSEARVSDGYTF	TGTGCCAGCAGTGAAGCCAGGGTATCGGATGGCTACACCTTC
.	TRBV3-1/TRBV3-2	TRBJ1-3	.	CASSQRDSGNTIYF	TGTGCCAGCAGCCAACGCGACTCTGGAAACACCATATATTTT
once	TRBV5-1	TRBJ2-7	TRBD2	CASSSGTSRTYEQYF	TGCGCCAGCAGCAGCGGGACTAGCCGGACCTACGAGCAGTACTTC
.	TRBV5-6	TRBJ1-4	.	CASTQYPGTNEKLFF	TGTGCCAGCACCCAGTACCCAGGCACTAATGAAAAACTGTTTTTT
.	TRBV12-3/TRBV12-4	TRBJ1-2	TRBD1	CASSRTGGLGYTF	TGTGCCAGCAGTAGGACAGGGGGCCTTGGCTACACCTTC
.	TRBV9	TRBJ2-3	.	CASSPGSSTDTQYF	TGTGCCAGCAGCCCCGGTAGCAGCACAGATACGCAGTATTTT
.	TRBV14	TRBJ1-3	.	CASSSGGYGNTIYF	TGTGCCAGCAGCTCCGGGGGATACGGAAACACCATATATTTT
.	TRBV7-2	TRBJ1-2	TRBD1	CASSLAGQGASYGYTF	TGTGCCAGCAGCTTAGCGGGACAGGGGGCAAGCTATGGCTACACCTTC
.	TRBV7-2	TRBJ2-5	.	CASSLGRGMETQYF	TGTGCCAGCAGCTTAGGAAGGGGGATGGAGACCCAGTACTTC
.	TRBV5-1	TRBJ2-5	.	CASSLAGEAQYF	TGCGCCAGCAGCTTGGCCGGGGAGGCCCAGTACTTC
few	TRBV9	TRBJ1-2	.	CASSVVGDIYGYTF	TGTGCCAGCAGCGTAGTAGGAGATATCTATGGCTACACCTTC
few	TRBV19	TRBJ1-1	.	CASTTGSHTEAFF	TGTGCCAGTACAACGGGGAGTCACACTGAAGCTTTCTTT
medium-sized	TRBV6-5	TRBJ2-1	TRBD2	CASSYSGSGVNNEQFF	TGTGCCAGCAGTTACTCGGGTAGCGGGGTAAACAATGAGCAGTTCTTC
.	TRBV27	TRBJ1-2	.	CASLPLTNIDYGYTF	TGTGCCAGCCTTCCTCTGACAAATATAGACTATGGCTACACCTTC
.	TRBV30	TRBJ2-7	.	CAWTSRFSSYEQYF	TGTGCCTGGACCAGCAGGTTTAGCTCCTACGAGCAGTACTTC
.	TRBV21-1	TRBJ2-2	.	CASSARQGGGPAGELFF	TGTGCCAGCTCCGCCCGGCAGGGCGGGGGCCCGGCCGGGGAGCTGTTTTTT
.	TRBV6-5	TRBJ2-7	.	CASRKGSSYEQYF	TGTGCCAGCCGGAAAGGGAGCTCCTACGAGCAGTACTTC
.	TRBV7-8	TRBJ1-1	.	CASSLEGRGTEAFF	TGTGCCAGCAGCTTAGAAGGCAGGGGCACTGAAGCTTTCTTT
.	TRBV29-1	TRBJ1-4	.	CSVEDLAQGQLFF	TGCAGCGTTGAAGATCTCGCCCAGGGCCAACTGTTTTTT
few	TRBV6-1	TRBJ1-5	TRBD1	CASSALQGAGYQPQHF	TGTGCCAGCAGTGCGCTGCAGGGGGCCGGCTATCAGCCCCAGCATTTT
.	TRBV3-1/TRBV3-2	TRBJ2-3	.	CASSPNGAASTDTQYF	TGTGCCAGCAGCCCAAATGGAGCCGCGAGCACAGATACGCAGTATTTT
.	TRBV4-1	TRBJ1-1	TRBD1	CASSHDRVEAFF	TGCGCCAGCAGCCACGACAGGGTAGAAGCTTTCTTT
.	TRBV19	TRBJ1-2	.	CASTFSQGGYTF	TGTGCCAGTACCTTTTCACAGGGTGGCTACACCTTC
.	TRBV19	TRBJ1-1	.	CASSMNGPNTEAFF	TGTGCCAGTAGTATGAACGGTCCGAACACTGAAGCTTTCTTT
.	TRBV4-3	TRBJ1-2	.	CASSQEGAKNYGYTF	TGCGCCAGCAGCCAAGAGGGCGCGAAAAACTATGGCTACACCTTC
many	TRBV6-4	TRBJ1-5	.	CASSTEENQPQHF	TGTGCCAGCAGTACAGAAGAAAATCAGCCCCAGCATTTT
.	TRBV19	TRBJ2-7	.	CASSILHRSSYEQYF	TGTGCCAGTAGTATTCTACACAGGAGCTCCTACGAGCAGTACTTC
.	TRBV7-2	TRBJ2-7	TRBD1	CASSTTGGSSYEQYF	TGTGCCAGCAGCACCACAGGGGGTAGCTCCTACGAGCAGTACTTC
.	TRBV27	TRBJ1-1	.	CASSPGGLRTEAFF	TGTGCCAGCTCCCCGGGGGGGTTAAGAACTGAAGCTTTCTTT
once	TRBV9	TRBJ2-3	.	CASSVEGSTDTQYF	TGTGCCAGCAGCGTAGAGGGGAGCACAGATACGCAGTATTTT